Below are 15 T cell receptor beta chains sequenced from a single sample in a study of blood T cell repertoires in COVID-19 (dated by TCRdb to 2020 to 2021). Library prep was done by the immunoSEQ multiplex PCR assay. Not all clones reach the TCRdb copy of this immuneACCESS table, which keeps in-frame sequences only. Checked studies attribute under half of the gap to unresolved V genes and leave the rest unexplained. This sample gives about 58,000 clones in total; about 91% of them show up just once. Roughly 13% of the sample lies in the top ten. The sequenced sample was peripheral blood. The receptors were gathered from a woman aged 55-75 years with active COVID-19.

The CDR3 is CASSIRQGSHGQPQHF. The CDR3 nucleotides read TGTGCCAGTAGTATTAGACAGGGAAGTCATGGGCAGCCCCAGCATTTT. The chain recombines TRBV19 with TRBJ1-5; TRBD1 agrees at 7 bases. The CDR3 loop spans 16 amino acids. Trimming took 3 bases from V and 7 from J; bases not matched to a gene: 12. The germline CDR1 and CDR2 sequences are LNHDA and SQIVND (reference sequence).

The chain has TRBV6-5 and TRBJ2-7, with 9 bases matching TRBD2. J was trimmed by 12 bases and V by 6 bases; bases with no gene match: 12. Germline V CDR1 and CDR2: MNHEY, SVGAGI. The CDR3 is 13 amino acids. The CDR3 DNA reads TGTGCCAGCAGCCCCTCGCGGGAGGGTACGGTGTACTTC. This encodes CASSPSREGTVYF.

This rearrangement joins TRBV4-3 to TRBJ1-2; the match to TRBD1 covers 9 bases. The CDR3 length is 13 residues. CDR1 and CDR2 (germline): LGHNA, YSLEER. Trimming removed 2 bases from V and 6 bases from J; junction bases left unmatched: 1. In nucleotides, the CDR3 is TGCGCCAGCAGCCAAAGACAGGGGGATGGCTACACCTTC. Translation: CASSQRQGDGYTF.

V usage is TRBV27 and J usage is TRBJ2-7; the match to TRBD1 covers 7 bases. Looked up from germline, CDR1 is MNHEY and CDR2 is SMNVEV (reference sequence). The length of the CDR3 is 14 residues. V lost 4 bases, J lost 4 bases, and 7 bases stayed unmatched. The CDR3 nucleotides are TGTGCCAGCAGTTCAGGGGGTACTAAATACGAGCAGTACTTC. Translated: CASSSGGTKYEQYF.

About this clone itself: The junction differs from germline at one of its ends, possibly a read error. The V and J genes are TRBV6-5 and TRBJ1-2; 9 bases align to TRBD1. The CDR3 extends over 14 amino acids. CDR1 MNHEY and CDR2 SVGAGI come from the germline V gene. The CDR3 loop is CASSDSGTGRGYTF. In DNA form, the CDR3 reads TGTGCCAGCAGTGACTCAGGGACAGGGAGGGGCTACACCTTC.

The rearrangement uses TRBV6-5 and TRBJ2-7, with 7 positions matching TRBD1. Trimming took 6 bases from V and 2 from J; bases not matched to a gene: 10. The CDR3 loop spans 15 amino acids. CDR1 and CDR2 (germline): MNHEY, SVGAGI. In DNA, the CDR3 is TGTGCCAGCAGATCAGGACAGGTGATACCCTACGAGCAGTACTTC. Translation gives CASRSGQVIPYEQYF.

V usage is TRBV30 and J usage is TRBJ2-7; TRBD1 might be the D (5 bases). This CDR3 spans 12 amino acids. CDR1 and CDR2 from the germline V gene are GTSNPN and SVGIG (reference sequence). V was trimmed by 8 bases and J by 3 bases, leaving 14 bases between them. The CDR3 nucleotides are TGTGCCGCGACAGTGATCGGCTACGAGCAGTACTTC. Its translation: CAATVIGYEQYF.

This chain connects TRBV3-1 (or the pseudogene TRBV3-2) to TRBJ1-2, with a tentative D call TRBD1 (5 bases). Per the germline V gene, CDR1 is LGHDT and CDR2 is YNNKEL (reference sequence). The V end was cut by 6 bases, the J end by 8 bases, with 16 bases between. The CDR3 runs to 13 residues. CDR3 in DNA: TGTGCCAGCAGTCACTCCGGGGGTAAGGGCTACACCTTC. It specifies CASSHSGGKGYTF.

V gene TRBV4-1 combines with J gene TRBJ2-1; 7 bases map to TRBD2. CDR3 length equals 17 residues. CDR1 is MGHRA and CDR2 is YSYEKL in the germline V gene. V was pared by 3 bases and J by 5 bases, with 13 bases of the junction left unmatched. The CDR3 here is CASSQTRPLAINNEQFF. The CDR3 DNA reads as TGCGCCAGCAGCCAGACCCGGCCACTAGCGATAAACAATGAGCAGTTCTTC.

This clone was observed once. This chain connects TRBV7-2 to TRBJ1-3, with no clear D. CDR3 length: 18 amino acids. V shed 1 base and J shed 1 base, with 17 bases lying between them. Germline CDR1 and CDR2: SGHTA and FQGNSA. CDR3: CASSLGNPPRGSGNTIYF. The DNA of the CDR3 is TGTGCCAGCAGCTTAGGGAATCCTCCCAGAGGGTCTGGAAACACCATATATTTT.

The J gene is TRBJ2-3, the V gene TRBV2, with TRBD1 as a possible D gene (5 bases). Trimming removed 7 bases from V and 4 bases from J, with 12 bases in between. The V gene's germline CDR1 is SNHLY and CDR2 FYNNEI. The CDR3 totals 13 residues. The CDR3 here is CASKGNLPDTQYF. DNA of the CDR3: TGTGCCAGCAAGGGGAATTTGCCAGATACGCAGTATTTT.

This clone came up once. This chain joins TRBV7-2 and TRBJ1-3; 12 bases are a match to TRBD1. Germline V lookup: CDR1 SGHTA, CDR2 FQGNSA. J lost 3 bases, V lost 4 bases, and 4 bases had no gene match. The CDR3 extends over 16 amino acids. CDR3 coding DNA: TGTGCCAGCAGCTGGGGACAGGGGGCGGGTGGAAACACCATATATTTT. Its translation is CASSWGQGAGGNTIYF.

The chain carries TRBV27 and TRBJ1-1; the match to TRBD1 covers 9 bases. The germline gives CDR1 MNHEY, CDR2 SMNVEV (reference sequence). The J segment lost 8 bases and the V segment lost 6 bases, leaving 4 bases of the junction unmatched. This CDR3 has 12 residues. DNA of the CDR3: TGTGCCAGCAGCTACGGGACAGGGGAAGCTTTCTTT. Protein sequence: CASSYGTGEAFF.

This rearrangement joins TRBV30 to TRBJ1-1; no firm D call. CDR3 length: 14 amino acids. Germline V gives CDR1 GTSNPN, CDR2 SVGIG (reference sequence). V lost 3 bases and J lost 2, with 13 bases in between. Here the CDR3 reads CAWSAGSPNTEAFF. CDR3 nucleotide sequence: TGTGCCTGGAGCGCCGGGTCTCCCAACACTGAAGCTTTCTTT. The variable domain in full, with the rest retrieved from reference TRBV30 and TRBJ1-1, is SQTIHQWPATLVQPVGSPLSLECTVEGTSNPNLYWYRQAAGRGLQLLFYSVGIGQISSEVPQNLSASRPQDRQFILSSKKLLLSDSGFYLCAWSAGSPNTEAFFGQGTRLTVV.

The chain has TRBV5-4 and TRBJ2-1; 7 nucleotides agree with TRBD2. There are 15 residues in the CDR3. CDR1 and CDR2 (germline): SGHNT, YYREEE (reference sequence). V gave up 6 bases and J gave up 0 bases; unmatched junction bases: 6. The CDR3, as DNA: TGTGCCAGCAACTCCGGGAGGAGCTCCTACAATGAGCAGTTCTTC. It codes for CASNSGRSSYNEQFF.